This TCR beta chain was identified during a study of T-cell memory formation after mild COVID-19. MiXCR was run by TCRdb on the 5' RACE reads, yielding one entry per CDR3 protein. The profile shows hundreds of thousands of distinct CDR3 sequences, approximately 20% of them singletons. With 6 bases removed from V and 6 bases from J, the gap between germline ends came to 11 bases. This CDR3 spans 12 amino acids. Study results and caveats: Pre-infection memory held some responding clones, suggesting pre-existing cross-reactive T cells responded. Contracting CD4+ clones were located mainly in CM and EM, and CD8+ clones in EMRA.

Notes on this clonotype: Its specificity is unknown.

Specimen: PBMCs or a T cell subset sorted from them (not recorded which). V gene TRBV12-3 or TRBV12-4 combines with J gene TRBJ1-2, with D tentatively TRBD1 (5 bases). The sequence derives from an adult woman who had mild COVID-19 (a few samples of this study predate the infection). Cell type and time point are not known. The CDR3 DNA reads TGTGCCAGCAGACCGTGGGGCCATGGCTACACCTTC. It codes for CASRPWGHGYTF.